The 13 T cell receptor beta chains below were found in one sample sequenced in a study of T cell clonotyping in hematopoietic cell transplantation. Sequencing was performed with immunoSEQ multiplex PCR; in TCRdb, only in-frame clones are kept and a portion is missing. The repertoire holds about 5,700 clones, with 70% to 80% as singletons. Sequencing used PBMCs, obtained 100 days after allogeneic stem cell transplant. Receptor source: a male patient in his fifties who had an allogeneic stem cell transplant from an unrelated donor, so the T cells may come from the graft donor. Some clones in this sample may be carry-over from other donors' samples.

The V call is TRBV30, the J call TRBJ2-1, with TRBD2 matching over 14 bases. Trimming removed 2 bases from V and 8 bases from J; junction bases left unmatched: 17. This CDR3 is 19 amino acids long. CDR1 is GTSNPN and CDR2 is SVGIG in the germline V gene (reference sequence). The CDR3 nucleotides read TGTGCCTGGAGTCCGGGACTAGCGGGAGTGAATCCTCTCACCTATGAGCAGTTCTTC. This sequence encodes CAWSPGLAGVNPLTYEQFF.

This clone was picked up one time. This chain uses TRBV7-9 with TRBJ2-1, with 13 nucleotides matching TRBD2. The CDR3 runs to 15 residues. In germline, CDR1 is SEHNR, CDR2 FQNEAQ (reference sequence). V trimming: 2 bases; J trimming: 6 bases; junction bases outside the gene matches: 1. The CDR3 spells CASSLTSGRVNEQFF. CDR3 DNA: TGTGCCAGCAGCTTAACTAGCGGGAGGGTCAATGAGCAGTTCTTC.

The chain joins TRBV30 to TRBJ1-5; D is perhaps TRBD1 (5 bases). This CDR3 is 15 amino acids long. Germline loops: CDR1 GTSNPN, CDR2 SVGIG (reference sequence). V was trimmed by 1 base and J by 0 bases, leaving 10 bases between them. This CDR3 is CAWSGWGDSNQPQHF. The CDR3 nucleotides are TGTGCCTGGAGTGGTTGGGGGGATAGCAATCAGCCCCAGCATTTT.

V is TRBV19 and J is TRBJ1-1; possible D gene TRBD1, 6 bases. Trimming stripped 9 bases from V and 6 bases from J, with 20 bases between. This CDR3 comprises 14 residues. Germline V gene data show CDR1 as LNHDA and CDR2 as SQIVND (reference sequence). In DNA form, the CDR3 reads TGTGCCAGCCAACGAGGGAGGGGGGCCCCTGAAGCTTTCTTT. It codes for CASQRGRGAPEAFF. Full variable domain (remainder filled in from reference TRBV19 and TRBJ1-1): DGGITQSPKYLFRKEGQNVTLSCEQNLNHDAMYWYRQDPGQGLRLIYYSQIVNDFQKGDIAEGYSVSREKKESFPLTVTSAQKNPTAFYLCASQRGRGAPEAFFGQGTRLTVV.

The chain links TRBV30 to TRBJ1-2, with unresolved D. Germline V gene sequence: CDR1 GTSNPN, CDR2 SVGIG (reference sequence). Trimming left V 3 bases short and J 3 bases short, with 11 bases between. There are 13 residues in the CDR3. The CDR3 loop is CAWRILRDYGYTF. For the CDR3, the DNA is TGTGCCTGGAGAATCTTGAGAGACTATGGCTACACCTTC.

This chain links TRBV25-1 with TRBJ2-7; 10 bases align to TRBD2. Germline values: CDR1 MGHDK, CDR2 SYGVNS. The trim removed 6 bases at V and 3 bases at J, leaving 2 bases unmatched. This CDR3 has 13 residues. CDR3 region: CASRLAGSYEQYF. The CDR3 DNA reads TGTGCCAGCAGACTAGCGGGGAGCTACGAGCAGTACTTC.

V is TRBV2 and J is TRBJ1-5, with D unclear. CDR3 length: 13 residues. Germline lookup yields CDR1 SNHLY and CDR2 FYNNEI. Trimming removed 11 bases at V and 0 bases at J, with 11 bases between. CDR3 amino acids: CAAKRDSNQPQHF. The CDR3 DNA follows: TGTGCCGCCAAGAGGGATAGCAATCAGCCCCAGCATTTT.

The V and J genes are TRBV25-1 and TRBJ1-2; D not resolved. Trimming left V 0 bases short and J 2 bases short, with 4 bases between. The CDR3 has 13 amino acids. Looked up from germline, CDR1 is MGHDK and CDR2 is SYGVNS. The CDR3 is CASSEYRNYGYTF. The DNA for the CDR3 is TGTGCCAGCAGTGAATACAGAAACTATGGCTACACCTTC.

The chain uses TRBV2 and TRBJ1-1; 7 nucleotides align to TRBD1. The trim removed 5 bases at V and 1 base at J, leaving 7 bases unmatched. Germline V gives CDR1 SNHLY, CDR2 FYNNEI. The CDR3 has 15 amino acids. The CDR3 DNA reads TGTGCCAGCAGTACCCGGGACAGTCAGAACACTGAAGCTTTCTTT. Translated, it gives CASSTRDSQNTEAFF.

The table lists this clone with a few counts. The rearrangement joins TRBV18 to TRBJ1-2, with 7 bases fitting TRBD1. With V trimmed by 2 bases and J by 3 bases, 6 bases remained unmatched. The length of the CDR3 is 15 residues. CDR1 and CDR2 (germline): KGHSH, LQKENI. The CDR3: CASSPSRDSYYGYTF. CDR3 DNA sequence: TGTGCCAGCTCACCAAGCCGGGACAGCTACTATGGCTACACCTTC.

Only one count was recorded for this clone. This chain connects TRBV11-2 to TRBJ1-1; D is ambiguous. Germline lookup yields CDR1 SGHAT and CDR2 FQNNGV. The CDR3 is made up of 14 amino acids. Trimming removed 1 base from V and 2 bases from J, with 8 bases in between. The CDR3, as DNA: TGTGCCAGCAGCTTAGCCTTCCAAAACACTGAAGCTTTCTTT. Protein: CASSLAFQNTEAFF.

This clone has only one observation. The V gene is TRBV9, the J gene TRBJ2-5; D not certain. The CDR3 is 11 residues long. Germline values: CDR1 SGDLS, CDR2 YYNGEE. Deletions cut 0 bases from V and 5 bases from J, with 2 bases between. CDR3 region: CASSVAETQYF. The CDR3 nucleotides read TGTGCCAGCAGCGTAGCGGAGACCCAGTACTTC.

The V and J genes are TRBV25-1 and TRBJ2-5; tentatively, D is TRBD1 (5 bases). The CDR3 loop spans 14 amino acids. The V end was cut by 3 bases, the J end by 5 bases, with 13 bases between. CDR1 is MGHDK, CDR2 SYGVNS, per germline. CDR3 nucleotides: TGTGCCAGCAGTGACTCGCAGGGCGGTGAGACCCAGTACTTC. Its translation is CASSDSQGGETQYF.